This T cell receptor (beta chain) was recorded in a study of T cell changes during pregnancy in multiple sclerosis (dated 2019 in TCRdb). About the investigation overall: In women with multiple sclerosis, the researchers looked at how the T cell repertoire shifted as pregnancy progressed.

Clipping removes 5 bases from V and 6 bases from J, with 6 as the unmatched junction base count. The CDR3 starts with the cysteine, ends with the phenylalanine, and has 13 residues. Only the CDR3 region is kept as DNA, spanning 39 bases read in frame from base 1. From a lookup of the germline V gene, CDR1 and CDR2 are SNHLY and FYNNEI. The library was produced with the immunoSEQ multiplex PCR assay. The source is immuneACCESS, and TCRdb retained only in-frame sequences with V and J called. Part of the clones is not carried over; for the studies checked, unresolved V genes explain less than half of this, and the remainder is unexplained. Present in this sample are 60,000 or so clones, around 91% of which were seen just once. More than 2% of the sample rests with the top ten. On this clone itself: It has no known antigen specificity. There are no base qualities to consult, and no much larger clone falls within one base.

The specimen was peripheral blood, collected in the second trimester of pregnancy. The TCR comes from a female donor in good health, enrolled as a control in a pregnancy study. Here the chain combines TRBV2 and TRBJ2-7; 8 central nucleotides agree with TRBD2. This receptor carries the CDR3 CASSWGLGAEQYF. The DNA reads TGTGCCAGCAGTTGGGGACTAGGGGCCGAGCAGTACTTC.